The 24 T cell receptor beta chains listed next were all sequenced from one sample in a study of identical twins. TCRdb reanalysed the 5' RACE reads using MiXCR and keeps one entry per CDR3 protein. This sample yields about 690,000 distinct CDR3 sequences, of which 6% to 6.5% are seen a single time; approximately 2% belongs to the top ten. Sequenced: naive T cells sorted from blood. These receptor sequences come from a man between 18 and 29 years old in good health.

This clonotype was observed a few times. The chain has TRBV20-1 and TRBJ1-1; unclear D gene. V lost 6 bases to trimming and J lost 1 base, with 9 bases between them. The CDR3 covers 12 residues. Germline V gene lookup returns CDR1 DFQATT and CDR2 SNEGSKA (reference sequence). CDR3 protein: CSAPQRNTEAFF. The DNA for the CDR3 is TGCAGTGCCCCGCAACGGAACACTGAAGCTTTCTTT.

The chain combines TRBV5-1 with TRBJ1-5; D is uncertain. Germline CDR1 is SGHRS and CDR2 is YFSETQ. V was pared by 2 bases and J by 4 bases, with 7 bases between. The CDR3 is 13 residues long. CDR3 coding DNA: TGCGCCAGCAGCTTTGACACAAATCAGCCCCAGCATTTT. It is translated as CASSFDTNQPQHF.

In regard to this clonotype: The junction departs from the called germline gene at one end, perhaps through a read error. The chain is built from TRBV20-1 and TRBJ1-2, with TRBD1 matching over 7 bases. Looked up from germline, CDR1 is DFQATT and CDR2 is SNEGSKA (reference sequence). This CDR3 has 9 residues. The CDR3 sequence is CSAPGQTAF. The CDR3 nucleotides are TGCAGTGCCCCGGGACAGACGGCCTTC.

This clonotype was seen at least ten times. The V and J genes are TRBV12-3 or TRBV12-4 and TRBJ1-4; D perhaps matches TRBD1 (5 bases). The CDR3 extends over 13 amino acids. Trimming left V 8 bases short and J 5 bases short, with 12 bases between. CDR3 sequence reads: CASSGDLNEKLFF. CDR3 sequence (DNA): TGTGCCAGCTCGGGGGACTTAAATGAAAAACTGTTTTTT.

The chain uses TRBV20-1 and TRBJ2-3; 8 positions agree with TRBD1. Germline CDR1 and CDR2: DFQATT and SNEGSKA (reference sequence). The CDR3 extends over 17 amino acids. Losses at the gene ends were 3 bases for V and 5 bases for J; bases not matched to a gene: 16. CDR3 nucleotide sequence: TGCAGTGCTAGGGGGCTCGAAGCCCAGGGGGCGGGAGATACGCAGTATTTT. This codes for CSARGLEAQGAGDTQYF.

This clonotype occurred a few times. This chain links TRBV2 with TRBJ2-7; the match to TRBD2 covers 7 bases. Germline V gives CDR1 SNHLY, CDR2 FYNNEI. The CDR3 runs 15 residues. Trimming cost V 2 bases and J 4 bases; bases outside gene matches: 8. CDR3 sequence: CASSESERGTYEQYF. CDR3 in DNA: TGTGCCAGCAGTGAATCGGAGCGGGGAACATACGAGCAGTACTTC.

The chain uses TRBV24-1 and TRBJ2-1; the D gene is possibly TRBD2 (5 bases). The CDR3 is 13 amino acids. V was shortened by 1 base and J by 12 bases, with 12 bases between the two germline ends. Germline CDR1 is KGHDR and CDR2 is SFDVKD. This CDR3 is CATSDFRGSGQFF. As DNA, the CDR3 is TGTGCCACCAGTGATTTTCGGGGATCTGGGCAGTTCTTC.

This clonotype was counted many times. The rearrangement links TRBV6-5 to TRBJ2-6, with D hard to call. V dropped 1 base and J dropped 0 bases, with 7 bases sitting between them. Germline loops: CDR1 MNHEY, CDR2 SVGAGI. This CDR3 comprises 16 residues. The CDR3 DNA follows: TGTGCCAGCAGTTACTTGACGCTCTCTGGGGCCAACGTCCTGACTTTC. Amino acids: CASSYLTLSGANVLTF.

In this sample, this clonotype turned up many times. The rearrangement joins TRBV6-2 or TRBV6-3 to TRBJ2-5; D ambiguous. Germline-derived CDR1 and CDR2 are MNHEY and SVGEGT. The CDR3 spans 11 residues. V shed 7 bases and J shed 0 bases, with 3 bases lying between them. CDR3 loop: CASTNQETQYF. CDR3 nucleotides: TGTGCCAGCACCAACCAAGAGACCCAGTACTTC.

This clonotype has a handful of counts. The rearrangement links TRBV7-2 to TRBJ2-2, with TRBD1 identical over 7 bases. This CDR3 has 13 amino acids. Trimming removed 11 bases from V and 7 bases from J; junction bases left unmatched: 10. Germline V gene data show CDR1 as SGHTA and CDR2 as FQGNSA. The CDR3 nucleotides read TGTGCCTCTAGGGGACAGAAGGTCGGGGAGCTGTTTTTT. Translation: CASRGQKVGELFF. Supplemented by reference TRBV7-2 and TRBJ2-2, the full variable domain reads GAGVSQSPSNKVTEKGKDVELRCDPISGHTALYWYRQSLGQGLEFLIYFQGNSAPDKSGLPSDRFSAERTGGSVSTLTIQRTQQEDSAVYLCASRGQKVGELFFGEGSRLTVL.

The sample holds many counts of this clonotype. The CDR3: CASSLVGGPEQFF. The DNA of the CDR3 is TGTGCCAGCAGCTTAGTAGGCGGGCCAGAGCAGTTCTTC. The chain links TRBV7-2 to TRBJ2-1, with D maybe TRBD2 (5 bases). V lost 1 base to trimming and J lost 10 bases, with 11 bases between them. The V gene's germline CDR1 is SGHTA and CDR2 FQGNSA. The CDR3 is made up of 13 amino acids.

The rearrangement joins TRBV6-1 to TRBJ2-3; D uncertain. Germline V gene data show CDR1 as MNHNS and CDR2 as SASEGT. The CDR3 is 16 amino acids. V lost 5 bases and J 0 bases, leaving 15 bases between the germline ends. CDR3 coding DNA: TGTGCCAGCAGTACGAAACTGGACCCTAGCACAGATACGCAGTATTTT. This gives the protein CASSTKLDPSTDTQYF.

This clonotype was counted many times. The chain combines TRBV9 with TRBJ1-4; 8 positions match TRBD1. CDR1 is SGDLS, CDR2 YYNGEE, per germline. This CDR3 spans 15 amino acids. The V segment lost 3 bases and the J segment 8 bases; nucleotides outside the gene matches: 9. The CDR3 spells CASSAGTGQEEKLFF. The CDR3 nucleotides are TGTGCCAGCAGCGCCGGGACAGGTCAGGAAGAAAAACTGTTTTTT.

This clonotype was counted at least ten times. The chain joins TRBV6-2 or TRBV6-3 to TRBJ2-1, with 7 bases that match TRBD2. CDR1 and CDR2 (germline): MNHEY, SVGEGT. The CDR3 is made up of 19 amino acids. The V gene end was trimmed by 7 bases and the J gene end by 0 bases; junction bases not matched to a gene: 18. The CDR3 sequence: CASIGRREGPPSSYNEQFF. CDR3 bases: TGTGCCAGCATCGGGAGGAGGGAGGGCCCTCCTAGCTCCTACAATGAGCAGTTCTTC.

This clonotype has a count of ten or more. The chain couples TRBV12-3 or TRBV12-4 to TRBJ2-1; D possibly matches TRBD1 or TRBD2 (5 bases each). The germline V and J ends were trimmed by 2 bases and 5 bases, with 19 bases remaining between them. The CDR3 spans 17 residues. In DNA, the CDR3 is TGTGCCAGCAGTTTACTGTCGCTGCTGAGGGGTCACAATGAGCAGTTCTTC. Amino acid sequence: CASSLLSLLRGHNEQFF.

This clonotype was recorded many times. The rearrangement uses TRBV12-3 or TRBV12-4 and TRBJ2-4; TRBD1 is a possible D gene (5 bases). This CDR3 comprises 14 residues. Trimming left V 6 bases short and J 8 bases short, with 17 bases between. The CDR3 DNA sequence: TGTGCCAGCAGCCCTGATCAGGGAAGGGACATTCAGTACTTC. Its translation: CASSPDQGRDIQYF.

The rearrangement joins TRBV12-3 or TRBV12-4 to TRBJ2-6; 7 nucleotides match TRBD1. The CDR3 consists of 17 residues. The J segment lost 0 bases and the V segment lost 1 base, leaving 3 bases of the junction unmatched. The CDR3 protein is CASSLEGTASGANVLTF. The CDR3 DNA follows: TGTGCCAGCAGTTTAGAGGGGACAGCCTCTGGGGCCAACGTCCTGACTTTC.

This clonotype was observed a few times. This chain joins TRBV4-3 and TRBJ2-2; D is uncertain. This CDR3 region has 15 residues. From germline, CDR1 is LGHNA and CDR2 YSLEER. The V end lost 0 bases, the J end lost 3 bases, and 8 bases lay between the germline ends. The CDR3 DNA reads TGCGCCAGCAGCCAAGAGGAACTGGACACCGGGGAGCTGTTTTTT. It encodes CASSQEELDTGELFF.

The V and J genes are TRBV28 and TRBJ2-3; 8 bases fit TRBD2. Germline loops: CDR1 MDHEN, CDR2 SYDVKM. The CDR3 totals 17 residues. Trimming at V came to 7 bases and at J to 1 base, leaving 13 bases not matched to a gene. The CDR3 region is CASTSGFGREGTDTQYF. The CDR3 DNA reads TGTGCCAGCACCTCGGGGTTTGGGCGGGAGGGCACAGATACGCAGTATTTT.

The chain is built from TRBV30 and TRBJ2-5; weak D call: TRBD1 (6 bases). Germline CDR1 is GTSNPN and CDR2 is SVGIG (reference sequence). The CDR3 totals 14 residues. Trimming left V 6 bases short and J 5 bases short, with 19 bases between. Written as DNA, the CDR3 is TGTGCCTGCCCCGTCAGGGGTAATGGGGAGACCCAGTACTTC. Translated, it gives CACPVRGNGETQYF.

This clonotype was found many times. The CDR3 DNA reads as TGCAGTGCTAGAGTTAGTGCTGATAATTCACCCCTCCACTTT. Its protein is CSARVSADNSPLHF. J is TRBJ1-6 and V is TRBV20-1; unclear D gene. V was clipped by 1 base and J by 5 bases, with 9 bases between them. Germline CDR1 is DFQATT and CDR2 is SNEGSKA (reference sequence). CDR3 length: 14 residues.

In regard to this clonotype: In this CDR3 the conserved last residue, phenylalanine or tryptophan, is missing, so a read error is likely. This chain links TRBV28 with TRBJ2-1; 9 nucleotides match TRBD1. Germline V gene sequence: CDR1 MDHEN, CDR2 SYDVKM. The CDR3 sequence is 15 residues long. V lost 6 bases to trimming and J lost 3 bases; unmatched junction nucleotides: 6. The CDR3: CASSRDRANYNEQFC. CDR3 bases: TGTGCCAGCAGCCGGGACAGGGCTAACTACAATGAGCAGTTCTGC.

This clonotype was seen only a few times. The J gene is TRBJ1-5, the V gene TRBV7-2; 7 nucleotides line up with TRBD1. The CDR3 is 21 amino acids. V was pared by 0 bases and J by 4 bases, with 21 bases of the junction left unmatched. CDR1 is SGHTA and CDR2 is FQGNSA in the germline V gene. CDR3 bases: TGTGCCAGCAGCTTAGCGAAGGGCGTGGCAGGGGGGGACCCCTTGAATCAGCCCCAGCATTTT. Protein product: CASSLAKGVAGGDPLNQPQHF.

The chain employs TRBV4-1 and TRBJ2-3, with 8 nucleotides matching TRBD2. CDR3 length: 16 residues. Germline CDR1 is MGHRA and CDR2 is YSYEKL. The V gene end was trimmed by 4 bases and the J gene end by 0 bases; junction bases not matched to a gene: 6. The DNA for the CDR3 is TGCGCCAGCAGCCCAGTTTTAGCGGGGAGCACAGATACGCAGTATTTT. It encodes CASSPVLAGSTDTQYF.